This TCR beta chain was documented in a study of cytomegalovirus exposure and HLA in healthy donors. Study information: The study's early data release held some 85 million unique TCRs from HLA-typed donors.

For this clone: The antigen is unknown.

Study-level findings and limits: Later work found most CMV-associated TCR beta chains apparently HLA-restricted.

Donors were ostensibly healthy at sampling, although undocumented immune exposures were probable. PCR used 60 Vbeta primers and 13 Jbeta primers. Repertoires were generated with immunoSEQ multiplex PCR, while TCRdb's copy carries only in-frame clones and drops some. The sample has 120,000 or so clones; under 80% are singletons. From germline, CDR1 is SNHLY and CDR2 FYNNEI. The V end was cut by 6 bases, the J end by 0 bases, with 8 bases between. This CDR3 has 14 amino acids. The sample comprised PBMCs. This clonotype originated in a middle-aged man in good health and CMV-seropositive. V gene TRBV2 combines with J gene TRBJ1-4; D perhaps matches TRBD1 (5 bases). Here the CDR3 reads CASRGLATNEKLFF. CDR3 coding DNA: TGTGCCAGCAGGGGACTGGCAACTAATGAAAAACTGTTTTTT.